This paragraph covers one T cell receptor beta chain sequence. The clone's antigen remains unknown. Per-base qualities were not stored, and no clone one base away is much larger. The data stem from a study of blood T cell repertoires in COVID-19 (dated by TCRdb to the early 2020s). Regarding the study in general: Collaborator samples came from the United States, Italy and Spain and covered acute and convalescent phases of COVID-19. The material from the prospective study consisted of cDNA or gDNA derived from T cells, B-cell-depleted T cells, or PBMCs. Deeply sampled blood TCRbeta repertoires from subjects exposed to, actively infected with, or recovered from COVID-19 were included in the dataset. The repertoires were made available in a free public database intended to serve as a resource for research on the immune response to SARS-CoV-2. Samples came from the ongoing ImmuneRACE study (first 160 participants) plus 1,254 subjects from 6 global collaborators. Nearly every sample came with metadata listing a de-identified subject ID, COVID-19 status, age in years and sex. HLA class I and class II types, where available, came from metadata supplied by the sample provider rather than from assay-based typing.

Study-wide conclusions, independent of this receptor: The amount of clinical and demographic metadata varied by source and participant and was provided uncurated.

One collaborating source in Seattle enrolled patients during active infection and followed them longitudinally through the course of disease. Whole blood was collected in K2EDTA tubes by collaborating institutions according to the institutions' own protocols. For TCRbeta analysis, collaborators shipped samples in one of three forms: frozen whole blood, isolated PBMCs, or DNA extracted from either of those sample types. The immunoSEQ Assay, a bias-controlled multiplex PCR, was used to amplify TCRbeta CDR3 regions from genomic DNA. In the source study's methods: The number of nucleated cells in each sample was estimated from the amplification of reference gene primers within the assay. To quantify the absolute abundance of each unique TCRbeta CDR3 rearrangement, sequence reads were collapsed and filtered. For each sample, productive Simpson clonality was calculated by taking the square root of Simpson's diversity index across productive rearrangements. TCRdb mirrors the immuneACCESS table, restricted to in-frame sequences. Some clones are absent from its copies; in checked studies, under half trace to an unresolved V gene, and the reason for the others is unknown. V and J calls and clone size are given by that table; D and trimming were obtained from the DNA. Here the sample has about 60,000 clones; roughly 88% occur a single time. Approximately 10% of the sample is taken by the ten largest.

V and J are truncated by 5 bases and 7 bases respectively, leaving an intervening sequence of 15 bases. Reading from cysteine to phenylalanine, the CDR3 counts 13 amino acids. CDR3 DNA only is kept here, 39 bases in frame from base 1. The CDR1 and CDR2 encoded by the germline V gene (reference sequence) are MNHEY and SMNVEV. The receptor was derived from a man aged 25 to 40 with COVID-19, enrolled during active disease. The chain is encoded by TRBV27 joined to TRBJ2-7, with TRBD2 as a weak D call on 5 bases. Sequencing was carried out using peripheral blood. The CDR3 sequence is CASSRQPRGEQYF. The DNA sequence is TGTGCCAGCAGTCGGCAGCCCCGAGGGGAGCAGTACTTC.